This TCR beta chain was sequenced during a study of T-cell reconstitution after alpha-beta-depleted transplantation in children. Overall study findings and caveats: Several hundred expanded graft clones reportedly supplied alpha-beta T cells about two months after transplant. From newly produced T cells came most of the T-cell counts and diversity one year after transplant. The high TCRbeta diversity at day 60 in some patients came from surviving recipient T cells and thymic progenitors.

The germline V gene has CDR1 SGHRS and CDR2 YFSETQ. The CDR3 spans 16 residues. Note on this clonotype: What it binds is not known. With a much larger clone just one base away, this may be a read error.

Library preparation (for TCRbeta) was performed with unique molecular identifiers. One entry per CDR3 protein, called by TCRdb with MiXCR from the PCR reads. The sample lists roughly 400,000 distinct CDR3 sequences; roughly 44% were seen once. The chain has TRBV5-1 and TRBJ2-5; 10 nucleotides match TRBD2. The receptor comes from a girl aged 2 to 10 with aplastic anemia, due to receive a stem cell transplant. The sequencing here drew on PBMCs, taken before TCRalphabeta/CD19-depleted stem cell transplant. The CDR3 DNA reads TGCGTCAGCAGCCCATACCTAGCGGGAGAAGGAGAGACCCAGTACTTC. Protein product: CVSSPYLAGEGETQYF.